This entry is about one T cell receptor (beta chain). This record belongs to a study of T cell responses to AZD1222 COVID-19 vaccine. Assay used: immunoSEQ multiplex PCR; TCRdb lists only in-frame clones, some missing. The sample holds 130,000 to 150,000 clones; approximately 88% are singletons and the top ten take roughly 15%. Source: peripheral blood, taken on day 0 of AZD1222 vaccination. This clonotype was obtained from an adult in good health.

This CDR3 reads CAWRAPAAGGYTF. The CDR3 DNA reads as TGTGCCTGGAGAGCCCCGGCGGCGGGAGGCTACACCTTC. V is TRBV30 and J is TRBJ1-2, with D hard to call. Germline CDR1 reads GTSNPN; CDR2 reads SVGIG (reference sequence). The CDR3 spans 13 residues. V lost 3 bases and J 8 bases, leaving 16 bases between the germline ends.